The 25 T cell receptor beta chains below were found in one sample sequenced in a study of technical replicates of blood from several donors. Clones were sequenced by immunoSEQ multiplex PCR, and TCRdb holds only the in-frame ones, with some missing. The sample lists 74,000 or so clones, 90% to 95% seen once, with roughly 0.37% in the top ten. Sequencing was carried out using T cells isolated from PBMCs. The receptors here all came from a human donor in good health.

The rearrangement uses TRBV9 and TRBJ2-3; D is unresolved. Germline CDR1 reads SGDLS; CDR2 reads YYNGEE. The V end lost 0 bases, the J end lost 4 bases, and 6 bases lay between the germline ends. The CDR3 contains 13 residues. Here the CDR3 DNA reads TGTGCCAGCAGCGTAGGGAGCCCAGATACGCAGTATTTT. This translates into CASSVGSPDTQYF.

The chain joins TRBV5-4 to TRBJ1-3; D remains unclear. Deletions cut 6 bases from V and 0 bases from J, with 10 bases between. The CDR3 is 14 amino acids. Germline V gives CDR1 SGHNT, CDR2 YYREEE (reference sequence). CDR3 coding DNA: TGTGCCAGCACCCCTAGGAGCTCTGGAAACACCATATATTTT. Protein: CASTPRSSGNTIYF.

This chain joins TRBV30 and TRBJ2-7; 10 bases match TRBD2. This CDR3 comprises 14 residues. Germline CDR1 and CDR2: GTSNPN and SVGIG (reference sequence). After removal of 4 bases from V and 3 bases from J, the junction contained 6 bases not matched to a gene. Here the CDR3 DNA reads TGTGCCTGGACGGGTAGCGGGAGGTACTACGAGCAGTACTTC. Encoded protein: CAWTGSGRYYEQYF.

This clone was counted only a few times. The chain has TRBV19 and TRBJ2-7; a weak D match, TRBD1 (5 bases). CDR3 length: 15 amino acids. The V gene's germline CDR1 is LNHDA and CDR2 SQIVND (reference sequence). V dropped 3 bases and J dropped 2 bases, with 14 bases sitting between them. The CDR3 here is CASSIIWGATYEQYF. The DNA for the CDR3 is TGTGCCAGTAGTATTATCTGGGGCGCTACCTACGAGCAGTACTTC.

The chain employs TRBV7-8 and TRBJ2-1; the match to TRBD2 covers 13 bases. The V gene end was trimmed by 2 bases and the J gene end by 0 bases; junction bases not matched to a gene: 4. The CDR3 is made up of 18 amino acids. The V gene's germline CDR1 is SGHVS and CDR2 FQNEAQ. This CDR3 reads CASSLTSGRVSSYNEQFF. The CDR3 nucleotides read TGTGCCAGCAGCTTAACTAGCGGGAGGGTGAGCTCCTACAATGAGCAGTTCTTC. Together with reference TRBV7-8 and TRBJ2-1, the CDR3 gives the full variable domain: GAGVSQSPRYKVAKRGQDVALRCDPISGHVSLFWYQQALGQGPEFLTYFQNEAQLDKSGLPSDRFFAERPEGSVSTLKIQRTQQEDSAVYLCASSLTSGRVSSYNEQFFGPGTRLTVL.

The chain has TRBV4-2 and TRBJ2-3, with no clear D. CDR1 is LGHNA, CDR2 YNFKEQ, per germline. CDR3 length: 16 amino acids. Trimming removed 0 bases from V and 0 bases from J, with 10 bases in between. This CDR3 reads CASSQERLLSTDTQYF. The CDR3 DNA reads TGTGCCAGCAGCCAAGAGCGGCTACTGAGCACAGATACGCAGTATTTT.

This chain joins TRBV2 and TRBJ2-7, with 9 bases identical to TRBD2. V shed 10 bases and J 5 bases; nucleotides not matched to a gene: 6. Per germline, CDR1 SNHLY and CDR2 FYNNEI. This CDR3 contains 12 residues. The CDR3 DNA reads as TGTGCCACCGGCGGGAGGGCCCACGAGCAGTACTTC. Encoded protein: CATGGRAHEQYF.

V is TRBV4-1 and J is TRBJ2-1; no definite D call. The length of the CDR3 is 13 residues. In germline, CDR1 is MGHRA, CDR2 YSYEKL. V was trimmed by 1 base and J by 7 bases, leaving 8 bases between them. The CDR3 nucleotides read TGCGCCAGCAGCCAAGGTCTAGTGAATGAGCAGTTCTTC. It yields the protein CASSQGLVNEQFF.

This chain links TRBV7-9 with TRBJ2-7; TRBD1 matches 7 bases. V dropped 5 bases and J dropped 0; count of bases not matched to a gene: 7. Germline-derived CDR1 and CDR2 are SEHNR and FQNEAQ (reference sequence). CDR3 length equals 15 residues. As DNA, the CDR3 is TGTGCCAGCAGCCTCCCGGGACAGAGCTCCTACGAGCAGTACTTC. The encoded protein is CASSLPGQSSYEQYF.

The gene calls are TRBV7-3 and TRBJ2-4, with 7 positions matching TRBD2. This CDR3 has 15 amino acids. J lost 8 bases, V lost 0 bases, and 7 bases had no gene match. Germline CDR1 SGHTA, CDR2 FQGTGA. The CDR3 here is CASSLTGGVSDIQYF. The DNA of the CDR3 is TGTGCCAGCAGCTTAACGGGAGGGGTTTCAGACATTCAGTACTTC.

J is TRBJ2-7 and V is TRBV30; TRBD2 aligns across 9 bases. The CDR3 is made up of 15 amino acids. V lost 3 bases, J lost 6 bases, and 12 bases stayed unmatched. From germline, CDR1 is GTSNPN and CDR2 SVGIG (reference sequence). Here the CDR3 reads CAWRGREGVRVEQYF. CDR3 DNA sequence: TGTGCCTGGAGAGGGCGGGAGGGGGTTCGGGTCGAGCAGTACTTC.

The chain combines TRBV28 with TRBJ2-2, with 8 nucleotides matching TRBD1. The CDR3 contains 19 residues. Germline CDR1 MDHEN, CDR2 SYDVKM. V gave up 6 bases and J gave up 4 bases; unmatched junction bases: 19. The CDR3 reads CASRGRDRRVLEGTGELFF. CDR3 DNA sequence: TGTGCCAGCAGGGGACGGGACAGGAGAGTTCTAGAGGGCACCGGGGAGCTGTTTTTT. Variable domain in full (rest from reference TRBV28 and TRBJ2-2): DVKVTQSSRYLVKRTGEKVFLECVQDMDHENMFWYRQDPGLGLRLIYFSYDVKMKEKGDIPEGYSVSREKKERFSLILESASTNQTSMYLCASRGRDRRVLEGTGELFFGEGSRLTVL.

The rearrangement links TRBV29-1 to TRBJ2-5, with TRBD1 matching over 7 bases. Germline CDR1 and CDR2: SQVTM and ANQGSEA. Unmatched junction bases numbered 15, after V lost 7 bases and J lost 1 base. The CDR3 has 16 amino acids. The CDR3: CSARDSPTQLQETQYF. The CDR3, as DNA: TGCAGCGCCAGGGACAGCCCAACCCAACTCCAAGAGACCCAGTACTTC.

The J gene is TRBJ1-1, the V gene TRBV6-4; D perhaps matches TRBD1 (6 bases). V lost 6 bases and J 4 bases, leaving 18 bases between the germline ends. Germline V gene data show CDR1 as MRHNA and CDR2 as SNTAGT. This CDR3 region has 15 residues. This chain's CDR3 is CASSRGTGLSTEAFF. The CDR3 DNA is TGTGCCAGCAGCCGGGGTACAGGGTTAAGCACTGAAGCTTTCTTT.

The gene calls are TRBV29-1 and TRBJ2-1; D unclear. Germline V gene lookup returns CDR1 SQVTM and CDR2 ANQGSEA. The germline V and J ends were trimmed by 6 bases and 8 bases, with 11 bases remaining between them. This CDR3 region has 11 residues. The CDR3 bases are TGCAGCGTAGCCATCGCGGATGAGCAGTTCTTC. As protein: CSVAIADEQFF.

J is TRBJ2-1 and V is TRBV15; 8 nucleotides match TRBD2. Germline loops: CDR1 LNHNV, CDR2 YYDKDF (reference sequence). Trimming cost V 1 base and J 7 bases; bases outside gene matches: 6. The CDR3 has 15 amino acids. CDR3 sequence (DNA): TGTGCCACCAGCAGAGCCGGGACTAGTTCTAATGAGCAGTTCTTC. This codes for CATSRAGTSSNEQFF.

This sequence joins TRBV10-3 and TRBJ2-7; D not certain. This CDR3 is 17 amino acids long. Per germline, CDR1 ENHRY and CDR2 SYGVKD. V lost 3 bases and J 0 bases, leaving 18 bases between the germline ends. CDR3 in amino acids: CAISDVELPIISYEQYF. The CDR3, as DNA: TGTGCCATCAGTGACGTGGAACTACCCATTATCTCCTACGAGCAGTACTTC.

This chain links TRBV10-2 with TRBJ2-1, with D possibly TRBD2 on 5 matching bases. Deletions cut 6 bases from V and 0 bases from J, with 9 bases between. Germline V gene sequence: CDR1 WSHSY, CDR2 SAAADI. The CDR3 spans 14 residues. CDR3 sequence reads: CASSSGGSYNEQFF. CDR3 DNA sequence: TGCGCCAGCAGCAGCGGAGGCTCCTACAATGAGCAGTTCTTC.

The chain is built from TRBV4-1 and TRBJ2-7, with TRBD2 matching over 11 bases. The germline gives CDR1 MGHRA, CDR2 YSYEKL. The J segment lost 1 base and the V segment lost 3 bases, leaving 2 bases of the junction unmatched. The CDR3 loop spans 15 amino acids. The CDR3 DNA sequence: TGCGCCAGCAGCCATATAGCGGGAGGGTCCTACGAGCAGTACTTC. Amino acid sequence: CASSHIAGGSYEQYF.

CDR3 nucleotides: TGTGCCAGCATGAGGGCGGGAGTTTTCGAGCAGTACTTC. Protein sequence: CASMRAGVFEQYF. The gene calls are TRBV5-6 and TRBJ2-7; 7 bases are a match to TRBD2. V trimming: 6 bases; J trimming: 6 bases; junction bases outside the gene matches: 9. Germline V gene sequence: CDR1 SGHDT, CDR2 YYEEEE. This CDR3 is built from 13 residues.

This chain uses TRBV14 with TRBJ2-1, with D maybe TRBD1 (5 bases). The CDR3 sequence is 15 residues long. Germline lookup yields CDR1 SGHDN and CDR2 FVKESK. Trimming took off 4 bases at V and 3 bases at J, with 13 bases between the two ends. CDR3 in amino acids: CASSPIGVRYNEQFF. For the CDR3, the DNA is TGTGCCAGCAGCCCCATAGGGGTTCGCTACAATGAGCAGTTCTTC.

The CDR3 DNA reads TGTGCCAGCAGCTTAGACAGGAACACCGGGGAGCTGTTTTTT. It encodes CASSLDRNTGELFF. The rearrangement links TRBV7-9 to TRBJ2-2; D gene unclear. CDR3 length: 14 residues. Trimming stripped 1 base from V and 1 base from J, with 4 bases between. CDR1 is SEHNR, CDR2 FQNEAQ, per germline (reference sequence).

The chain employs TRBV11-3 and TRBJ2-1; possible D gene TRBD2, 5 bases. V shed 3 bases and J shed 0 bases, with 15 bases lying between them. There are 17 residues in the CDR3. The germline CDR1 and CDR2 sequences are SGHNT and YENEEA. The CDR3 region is CASSLLSGVSSYNEQFF. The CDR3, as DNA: TGTGCCAGCAGCTTGCTAAGCGGAGTGAGCTCCTACAATGAGCAGTTCTTC.

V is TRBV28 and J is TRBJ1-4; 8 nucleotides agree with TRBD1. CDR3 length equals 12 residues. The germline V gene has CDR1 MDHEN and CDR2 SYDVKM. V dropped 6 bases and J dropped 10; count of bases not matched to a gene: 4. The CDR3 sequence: CASRQGAGKLFF. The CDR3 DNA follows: TGTGCCAGCAGGCAGGGGGCCGGAAAACTGTTTTTT.

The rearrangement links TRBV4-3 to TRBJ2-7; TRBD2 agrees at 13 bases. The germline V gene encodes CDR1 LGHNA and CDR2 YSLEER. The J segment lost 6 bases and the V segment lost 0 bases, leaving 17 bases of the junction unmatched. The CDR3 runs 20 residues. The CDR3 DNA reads TGCGCCAGCAGCCAAGACTTAATCGGGGGAACTAGCGGGAGGGCCCTCGAGCAGTACTTC. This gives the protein CASSQDLIGGTSGRALEQYF.